The entry below gives a single TCR beta chain sequence along with its context. This clone's antigen is unknown. Base qualities were left out, and no much larger clone turns up one base away. The CDR3 holds 22 amino acids from the cysteine to the phenylalanine. Solely the CDR3 DNA is kept, with 66 bases framed from the first base. These data originate in a study of cytomegalovirus exposure and HLA in healthy donors (dated by TCRdb to about 2017). A note on the overall study: In an earlier analysis of fewer than 750 of the donors, about 270 Gb of sequence data and 95 million to 130 million unique TCR beta sequences from 180 million or so T cells were reported. An early release covering roughly 580 HLA-typed donors comprised around 300 gigabases of sequencing data and approximately 85 million unique TCR sequences. Of the roughly 410 genotyped donors, 65% to 90% were placed in the genetic ancestry cluster associated with self-reported Caucasian donors. The study aimed to test whether signatures of past pathogen exposure could be identified by cataloging public T cell receptors. Using immunosequencing, the study profiled T cell repertoires from about 620 subjects and related those repertoires to cytomegalovirus serostatus. In addition to the first cohort of 650 to 750 subjects, a separate validation cohort of approximately 130 different subjects was used. The study combined high-throughput TCR immunosequencing, statistical association of individual TCRs with disease status, and machine learning to predict cytomegalovirus infection status. A later analysis re-analyzed previously published TCR beta repertoires from 666 donors and added high-resolution HLA genotyping to study TCR occurrence patterns. Rather than drawing on any new phenotypic data, the later analysis identified candidate immune exposures from TCR beta sequences and the way those sequences occurred across donors. To decide whether each TCR beta V gene segment behaved as functional or pseudogenic, an earlier analysis of some 600 of the donors relied on high-throughput TCR beta sequencing. Donor age, sex, ethnicity and CMV serostatus were collected together with the repertoire data. A later genetic analysis used genome-wide SNP genotypes for about 60% of the roughly 700 donors, treating that subset as a discovery cohort. Every repertoire in the discovery cohort had been generated on one and the same sequencing platform. Both class I and class II loci were covered by HLA typing, at four-digit resolution. The number of typed donors differed by locus: roughly 620-630 for A, B, C, DRB1 and DQB1; 500 to 550 for DQA1; over 600 for DPA1; and about 450 for DPB1. Four to six DR-DQ haplotypes were handled as single units for association and clustering, since linkage in the cohort was strong. On average, around 240,000 unique TCR beta nucleotide sequences were sequenced per donor among some 420 genotyped donors of the cohort, with roughly 18% of those sequences being non-productive. General findings and caveats noted by the study authors: In a later analysis, the rate of TCR association differed among HLA loci, with DRB1 alleles having the most associated TCRs and HLA-C alleles having the fewest. A cluster of highly shared sequence variants was judged likely to represent a technical artifact of the sequencing pipeline. Cytomegalovirus status was reported to be diagnosed by the classifier with high specificity and sensitivity in both the original and validation cohorts. Only TCR beta chains were sequenced in this cohort, and the absence of alpha or paired-chain data limited detectable features. Presence/absence analyses assumed roughly uniform sequencing depth across donors, an assumption that may not hold. When HLA alleles, especially DR and DQ, strongly co-occurred, attributing TCR associations to individual alleles was difficult. Because HLA typing was unavailable for some donors at each locus, only the typed subset was used in association tests. A later analysis associated 15,000 to 20,000 TCR beta sequences with specific HLA alleles at a false discovery rate of 0.05. A later genetic analysis reported fewer N-insertions in productive TCRs among donors in an Asian-associated ancestry cluster than the roughly 670-donor mean. The authors suggested that the approach could potentially be generalized to other disease states and immunological phenotypes. A later analysis found that most CMV-associated TCR beta chains appeared HLA-restricted, with HLA associations seemingly driven largely by CMV exposure. According to a later analysis, parvovirus B19, influenza, CMV and Epstein-Barr virus appeared linked to several top co-occurrence clusters. In vitro tests confirmed that three of the cytomegalovirus-associated TCR beta chains recognize cytomegalovirus antigens. A total of 150 or so TCR beta chains were listed by the study as associated with cytomegalovirus. Across donors, most TCR sequences were observed very rarely, whereas some public TCRs were present in many individuals. A further reported finding was that TCR beta sequences accurately predicted the HLA-A and HLA-B alleles for most subjects in the first cohort. In an earlier analysis of roughly 560 of the donors, most TCR beta V segments were observed in productive rearrangements about 90% or about 30% of the time, broadly matching IMGT annotations. A later analysis found that HLA-associated TCR beta chains were more clonally expanded and had lower generation probabilities than equally common non-associated chains. CMV serostatus was the only immune exposure information available for the cohort. Because counts were too low, about 17 rarely observed V segments, including chromosome 9 orphons, were excluded from the earlier analysis of 587 of the donors. Some IMGT-functional V segments, including TRBV6-2 and TRBV6-3, could not be told apart with the 87-base-pair reads, so those segments were excluded. Correlated functional status among segregating V segments might reflect linkage disequilibrium, but an unknown experimental factor could not be ruled out. In a later genetic analysis, a missense DCLRE1C variant was associated with V-gene and J-gene trimming of TCR beta chains, and the association was replicated in an independent cohort.

Preparation of the library involved the immunoSEQ multiplex PCR assay. For the multiplex PCR, a mixture combining 60 forward primers for TCR Vbeta segments and 13 reverse primers for TCR Jbeta segments was used. The CDR3 region of rearranged TCR beta genes was amplified from genomic DNA with a multiplex PCR assay. Amplified TCR beta libraries were sequenced as 87-base-pair reads on the Illumina HiSeq System. In the source study's methods: In a later analysis, around 80 million unique TCR beta chains were counted across the approximately 640 repertoires, and approximately 11 million of these chains were shared by at least two donors. Raw reads were error-corrected and collapsed into unique sequences by a nearest-neighbor algorithm in which closely related sequences were merged to remove PCR and sequencing errors. CDR3 sequences were aligned to IMGT reference sequences to assign V, D and J gene segments. Each retained sequence needed at least a six-nucleotide match to both a V gene segment and a J gene segment. A rearrangement counted as productive if the CDR3 had no stop codons and remained in frame with V and J, and every other rearrangement counted as non-productive. Following IMGT convention, CDR3 was defined as the stretch from the second conserved V-encoded cysteine up to the conserved J-encoded phenylalanine. The earlier analysis of 500 to 750 of the donors excluded any sequence lacking an unambiguous match to a single V gene segment. An earlier analysis of almost 600 of the donors classified V segments as functional when productive rearrangements were above 56.7% and as segregating when the standard deviation between donors was above 5%. A statistical classification framework was developed to diagnose cytomegalovirus status using the catalog of TCR beta chain sequences. In a later analysis, V and J genes were assigned by comparing TCR nucleotide sequences against IMGT/GENE-DB human TR gene sequences. Using the TCRdist pipeline, a later analysis assigned CDR3 sequences along with most-parsimonious VDJ recombination scenarios. In a later analysis, every TCR beta chain was defined by the combination of its CDR3 amino acid sequence and its V-gene family, and reads without a unique V-gene family were dropped. In a later analysis, fewer than 600 highly shared, low-generation-probability nucleotide sequences were removed to address suspected cross-contamination and a sequencing artifact. In a later analysis, a clonal expansion index was calculated for each public chain from normalized within-repertoire ranks of inferred template counts. In a later analysis, generation probabilities were computed with a VDJ recombination model fitted to out-of-frame rearrangements, and the resulting probabilities were checked against IGoR. In a later analysis, hypergeometric tests were used to score TCR-TCR, TCR-HLA and TCR-CMV co-occurrence, with a repertoire-size bias correction applied to TCR pairs. A later analysis estimated false discovery rates by permuting HLA or CMV assignments 20 times. In a later analysis, co-occurring TCRs were grouped using DBSCAN, and TCRdist sequence similarity was added for clustering within HLA-allele-positive subsets. Co-occurrence clustering excluded repertoires with fewer than 30,000 or more than 120,000 public chains, plus five with anomalous nucleotide sharing. TCRdb carries this immuneACCESS record with in-frame sequences only. Its versions omit some clonotypes, under half of them owing to an unresolved V gene in the studies checked, with the rest unexplained. V, J and clone size derive from that table, while D and trimming were established from the DNA sequence. This sample comprises about 63,000 clones, 73% of them detected only once. The top ten constitute roughly 5.5% of the sample.

In total, fewer than 750 healthy bone marrow donors made up the cohort. At the time of sampling, all cohort members were nominally healthy, though unrecorded immune exposures were likely present. The donor was CMV seronegative and was included in the group of a few hundred seronegative cohort members. Every donor gave a peripheral blood sample, and the peripheral blood mononuclear cells from that sample were used for TCR beta sequencing. Genomic DNA was extracted from the blood cell samples with the Qiagen DNeasy Blood Extraction Kit. Material for sequencing was PBMCs. The clonotype comes from a man between 50 and 59 years old in good health and CMV-seronegative. This chain is built from TRBV21-1 and TRBJ2-2; the DNA was not used to check the table's D call, TRBD2. TRBV21-1 is a pseudogene segment. Read as DNA, the sequence is TGTGCCAGCAGCAAAACAGGGACTCTAGCGGGGGGGCGGTTTAGGGGCGCCGGGGAGCTGTTTTTT. Its translation is CASSKTGTLAGGRFRGAGELFF.